This TCR beta chain was sequenced during a study of blood T cell repertoires in COVID-19. Measured with immunoSEQ multiplex PCR; TCRdb has only the in-frame clones, and not every one. The sample has a few hundred thousand clones; around 87% are singletons. V was trimmed by 3 bases and J by 6 bases, leaving 7 bases between them. Germline CDR1 reads SGHNT; CDR2 reads YENEEA. The CDR3 extends over 12 amino acids. The rearrangement joins TRBV11-3 to TRBJ2-3; no reliable D call. This sequence originates from a woman in her late teens or twenties with acute COVID-19. Material for sequencing was PBMCs or T cells enriched from blood (not recorded which). CDR3 in amino acids: CASSFFGDTQYF. In DNA, the CDR3 is TGTGCCAGCAGCTTTTTTGGCGATACGCAGTATTTT.